These T cell receptor beta chains were read from a single sample in a study of cytomegalovirus exposure and HLA in healthy donors. The protocol was immunoSEQ multiplex PCR, while the TCRdb copy is restricted to in-frame clones and leaves out a portion. The repertoire holds 200,000 to 300,000 clones, with about 90% as singletons. The sequenced sample consisted of PBMCs. The receptors derive from a man between 18 and 29 years old in good health and CMV-seropositive. The CDR3 runs from the conserved cysteine through the conserved F or W. Each record gives: clone size, J gene, V gene, D gene, CDR3 protein, CDR3 DNA. D genes are given only for firm matches. Where a row states a size, it is once, few, many or the class of an expanded clone; other rows omit it.

clone size: NA; J gene: TRBJ2-1; V gene: TRBV6-6; D gene: TRBD2; CDR3 protein: CASSYGLAGGNEQFF; CDR3 DNA: TGTGCCAGCAGTTACGGGTTAGCGGGAGGAAATGAGCAGTTCTTC
clone size: NA; J gene: TRBJ2-1; V gene: TRBV6-5; D gene: TRBD2; CDR3 protein: CASRATSGSPDEQFF; CDR3 DNA: TGTGCCAGCAGAGCGACTAGCGGGAGTCCGGATGAGCAGTTCTTC
clone size: NA; J gene: TRBJ1-5; V gene: TRBV30; D gene: NA; CDR3 protein: CAWSVRQYNQPQHF; CDR3 DNA: TGTGCCTGGAGTGTACGACAGTACAATCAGCCCCAGCATTTT
clone size: NA; J gene: TRBJ2-1; V gene: TRBV7-2; D gene: NA; CDR3 protein: CASSLGISGSGYNEQFF; CDR3 DNA: TGTGCCAGCAGCTTAGGGATTAGCGGATCTGGGTACAATGAGCAGTTCTTC
clone size: NA; J gene: TRBJ2-7; V gene: TRBV2; D gene: TRBD1; CDR3 protein: CASRQIRDSPYEQYF; CDR3 DNA: TGTGCCAGCAGACAAATCCGGGACAGCCCCTACGAGCAGTACTTC
clone size: NA; J gene: TRBJ2-7; V gene: TRBV6-5; D gene: TRBD2; CDR3 protein: CASSYGASGRTYEQYF; CDR3 DNA: TGTGCCAGCAGTTACGGTGCGAGCGGGAGGACCTACGAGCAGTACTTC
clone size: NA; J gene: TRBJ2-3; V gene: TRBV2; D gene: NA; CDR3 protein: CASSEAGGGSFTDTQYF; CDR3 DNA: TGTGCCAGCAGCGAAGCAGGGGGGGGAAGTTTCACAGATACGCAGTATTTT
clone size: once; J gene: TRBJ2-2; V gene: TRBV5-6; D gene: TRBD2; CDR3 protein: CASSLASLAGSGELFF; CDR3 DNA: TGTGCCAGCAGCTTGGCCTCCCTAGCGGGATCCGGGGAGCTGTTTTTT
clone size: NA; J gene: TRBJ2-7; V gene: TRBV5-1; D gene: NA; CDR3 protein: CASSFAGFYEQYF; CDR3 DNA: TGCGCCAGCAGCTTTGCAGGTTTCTACGAGCAGTACTTC
clone size: NA; J gene: TRBJ2-1; V gene: TRBV2; D gene: TRBD1; CDR3 protein: CASSARDRGPNEQFF; CDR3 DNA: TGTGCCAGCAGTGCTCGGGACAGGGGTCCCAATGAGCAGTTCTTC
clone size: NA; J gene: TRBJ1-2; V gene: TRBV30; D gene: NA; CDR3 protein: CAWSVHELYYGYTF; CDR3 DNA: TGTGCCTGGAGTGTACACGAGCTTTACTATGGCTACACCTTC
clone size: NA; J gene: TRBJ1-1; V gene: TRBV13; D gene: NA; CDR3 protein: CASSRKGNTEAFF; CDR3 DNA: TGTGCCAGCAGCCGGAAAGGGAACACTGAAGCTTTCTTT
clone size: few; J gene: TRBJ2-5; V gene: TRBV6-1; D gene: TRBD2; CDR3 protein: CASSEAGWGGETQYF; CDR3 DNA: TGTGCCAGCAGTGAAGCGGGCTGGGGGGGAGAGACCCAGTACTTC
clone size: NA; J gene: TRBJ2-5; V gene: TRBV5-4; D gene: TRBD1; CDR3 protein: CASSYVPTTGLGETQYF; CDR3 DNA: TGTGCCAGCAGCTATGTCCCGACGACAGGGCTGGGGGAGACCCAGTACTTC
clone size: NA; J gene: TRBJ2-6; V gene: TRBV4-2; D gene: NA; CDR3 protein: CASSQAGDSSGANVLTF; CDR3 DNA: TGTGCCAGCAGCCAAGCGGGGGACAGCTCTGGGGCCAACGTCCTGACTTTC
clone size: NA; J gene: TRBJ1-2; V gene: TRBV5-4; D gene: TRBD1; CDR3 protein: CASSPPGQTYYGYTF; CDR3 DNA: TGTGCCAGCAGTCCTCCGGGACAGACTTACTATGGCTACACCTTC
clone size: NA; J gene: TRBJ2-1; V gene: TRBV6-5; D gene: TRBD2; CDR3 protein: CASQLAGEGKNEQFF; CDR3 DNA: TGTGCCAGCCAACTAGCGGGAGAAGGGAAAAATGAGCAGTTCTTC
clone size: once; J gene: TRBJ2-1; V gene: TRBV5-1; D gene: NA; CDR3 protein: CASSLGVYNEQFF; CDR3 DNA: TGCGCCAGCAGCTTGGGGGTCTACAATGAGCAGTTCTTC
clone size: NA; J gene: TRBJ1-1; V gene: TRBV27; D gene: NA; CDR3 protein: CASSLGAGANTEAFF; CDR3 DNA: TGTGCCAGCAGTTTAGGTGCCGGGGCGAACACTGAAGCTTTCTTT
clone size: NA; J gene: TRBJ1-2; V gene: TRBV5-6; D gene: NA; CDR3 protein: CASSSGRAGGYTF; CDR3 DNA: TGTGCCAGCAGCTCTGGACGGGCCGGAGGCTACACCTTC
clone size: NA; J gene: TRBJ2-3; V gene: TRBV6-4; D gene: TRBD2; CDR3 protein: CASSVLAGTDTQYF; CDR3 DNA: TGTGCCAGCAGTGTACTAGCGGGCACAGATACGCAGTATTTT
clone size: NA; J gene: TRBJ2-6; V gene: TRBV4-1; D gene: NA; CDR3 protein: CASSPRDTSSGANVLTF; CDR3 DNA: TGCGCCAGCAGCCCCCGGGACACCTCCTCTGGGGCCAACGTCCTGACTTTC
clone size: NA; J gene: TRBJ2-3; V gene: TRBV29-1; D gene: NA; CDR3 protein: CSVGRGQVTDTQYF; CDR3 DNA: TGCAGCGTTGGGAGGGGGCAGGTCACAGATACGCAGTATTTT
clone size: NA; J gene: TRBJ2-3; V gene: TRBV15; D gene: NA; CDR3 protein: CATSRGGVDTQYF; CDR3 DNA: TGTGCCACCAGCAGAGGTGGAGTAGATACGCAGTATTTT
clone size: NA; J gene: TRBJ2-2; V gene: TRBV21-1; D gene: NA; CDR3 protein: CGTATGGPNTGELFF; CDR3 DNA: TGTGGGACAGCAACAGGGGGCCCGAACACCGGGGAGCTGTTTTTT
clone size: NA; J gene: TRBJ2-7; V gene: TRBV19; D gene: NA; CDR3 protein: CASSILQGYGYEQYF; CDR3 DNA: TGTGCCAGTAGTATCTTACAGGGTTATGGATACGAGCAGTACTTC
clone size: NA; J gene: TRBJ2-2; V gene: TRBV7-9; D gene: NA; CDR3 protein: CASSYPSAGGELFF; CDR3 DNA: TGTGCCAGCAGCTATCCTAGCGCTGGCGGGGAGCTGTTTTTT
clone size: once; J gene: TRBJ2-2; V gene: TRBV27; D gene: TRBD1; CDR3 protein: CASSLTGTGFTGELFF; CDR3 DNA: TGTGCCAGCAGTTTGACCGGGACAGGGTTCACCGGGGAGCTGTTTTTT
clone size: NA; J gene: TRBJ2-7; V gene: TRBV6-5; D gene: NA; CDR3 protein: CASSSLTSYEQYF; CDR3 DNA: TGTGCCAGCAGCTCCCTGACCTCCTACGAGCAGTACTTC
clone size: NA; J gene: TRBJ2-7; V gene: TRBV4-3; D gene: NA; CDR3 protein: CASSQDRQTYEQYF; CDR3 DNA: TGCGCCAGCAGCCAAGACCGGCAGACCTACGAGCAGTACTTC